These T cell receptor beta chains were read from a single sample in a study of cytomegalovirus exposure and HLA in healthy donors. Method: immunoSEQ multiplex PCR; TCRdb's copy keeps in-frame clones and lacks some. The data show 130,000 to 150,000 clones, around 78% seen once. Material: PBMCs. The receptors originated from a young woman in good health and CMV-seropositive. Each CDR3 is given with its conserved first and last residue. A D gene is named only where the DNA matches it firmly. Clone size, where shown, is once, few, many, or a class for clones that have expanded.

clone_size cdr3_length d_call j_call v_call cdr3_nt cdr3_aa
NA 13 NA TRBJ2-7 TRBV10-3 TGTGCCATCAGTCTCGACACGTCCTACGAGCAGTACTTC CAISLDTSYEQYF
NA 14 TRBD1 TRBJ1-5 TRBV2 TGTGCCAGCAGTTCGGGCAGGGGGCCTCAGCCCCAGCATTTT CASSSGRGPQPQHF
few 15 NA TRBJ1-2 TRBV7-2 TGTGCCAGCAGCTTATACAGGGAGGGGTTGTGGGGCTACACCTTC CASSLYREGLWGYTF
NA 14 NA TRBJ1-5 TRBV19 TGTGCGACGGGTGTACAGGAACTTAATCAGCCCCAGCATTTT CATGVQELNQPQHF
NA 16 TRBD2 TRBJ2-5 TRBV27 TGTGCCAGCAGTTTACTCACTAGCGGACGATTGGAGACCCAGTACTTC CASSLLTSGRLETQYF
NA 14 NA TRBJ1-1 TRBV6-5 TGTGCCAGCAGTGCGGTACCTCTGACAGTTGAAGCTTTCTTT CASSAVPLTVEAFF
NA 15 NA TRBJ2-6 TRBV7-9 TGTGCCAGCAGCTTCCAAGGAGGGGGGGCCAACGTCCTGACTTTC CASSFQGGGANVLTF
once 16 TRBD1 TRBJ2-7 TRBV27 TGTGCCAGCAGCTTGGGGAGTGGACAGGGACTCTACGAGCAGTACTTC CASSLGSGQGLYEQYF
few 17 NA TRBJ2-2 TRBV7-6 TGTGCCAGCAGCTTAGCCCTGACAGGAGCGAACACCGGGGAGCTGTTTTTT CASSLALTGANTGELFF
few 15 TRBD1 TRBJ2-7 TRBV19 TGTGCCAGTAGTACCCAAGGACAGGACAGCTACGAGCAGTACTTC CASSTQGQDSYEQYF
NA 13 NA TRBJ1-6 TRBV6-5 TGTGCCAGCAGTATGAACCTCGGGACTGCCCTCCACTTT CASSMNLGTALHF
NA 12 NA TRBJ1-2 TRBV30 TGTTCCAGCAGGGTTGATGTGAATGGCTACACCTTC CSSRVDVNGYTF
NA 17 TRBD1 TRBJ2-2 TRBV5-1 TGCGCCAGCAGAACTGGACAGGGGGCGGAGTACCCCGGGGAGCTGTTTTTT CASRTGQGAEYPGELFF
NA 16 NA TRBJ2-1 TRBV30 TGTGCCTGGAGTGTACCGATGGGGGGGCGGCGAAATGAGCAGTTCTTC CAWSVPMGGRRNEQFF
once 15 NA TRBJ2-3 TRBV2 TGTGCCAGCAGTCTACAGGGGGGGAGCACAGATACGCAGTATTTT CASSLQGGSTDTQYF
once 14 NA TRBJ2-7 TRBV2 TGTGCCAGCAGTGAGAACGCAGGGGTGAGCGAGCAGTACTTC CASSENAGVSEQYF
NA 12 NA TRBJ2-7 TRBV7-7 TGTGCCAGCAGCTGGCGGGGTGCTACATCCTACTTC CASSWRGATSYF
NA 18 TRBD1 TRBJ2-2 TRBV27 TGTGCCAGCAGTTTGGTGGGACAGGGCTTCCTCGTGCCCGGGGAGCTGTTTTTT CASSLVGQGFLVPGELFF
NA 15 NA TRBJ2-3 TRBV5-6 TGTGCCAGCAGCCCAGGGCCGGCGCCGTTGGATACGCAGTATTTT CASSPGPAPLDTQYF
few 15 TRBD1 TRBJ1-1 TRBV5-4 TGTGCCAGCAGCCGGGACAGGGTGACGAGCACTGAAGCTTTCTTT CASSRDRVTSTEAFF
NA 14 NA TRBJ1-2 TRBV30 TGTGCCTGGAAGGGAGGCGGTGTATTCTATGGCTACACCTTC CAWKGGGVFYGYTF
NA 15 NA TRBJ1-3 TRBV4-3 TGCGCCAGCAGCCAAGAGTGGGAGGCTGGAAACACCATATATTTT CASSQEWEAGNTIYF
NA 15 NA TRBJ2-2 TRBV5-1 TGCGCCAGCAGCGGGCCGGGACATGTTCCCGGGGAGCTGTTTTTT CASSGPGHVPGELFF
NA 15 NA TRBJ1-5 TRBV30 TGTGCCTGGAGTTCCTCCGGGACTTACAATCAGCCCCAGCATTTT CAWSSSGTYNQPQHF
NA 16 TRBD2 TRBJ2-3 TRBV28 TGTGCCAGCAGTCTCGGGGGGGGGCCAAGCACAGATACGCAGTATTTT CASSLGGGPSTDTQYF
few 14 NA TRBJ2-3 TRBV10-3 TGTGCCATCAGTGACGCTGCGGGCACAGATACGCAGTATTTT CAISDAAGTDTQYF
NA 17 NA TRBJ2-3 TRBV5-1 TGCGCCAGCAGCTTGGCGGGTTCAGGAGGCGTCGCAGATACGCAGTATTTT CASSLAGSGGVADTQYF
NA 16 TRBD2 TRBJ2-1 TRBV11-2 TGTGCCAGCAGCTTGGGGGGACTAGCGAACATCGATGAGCAGTTCTTC CASSLGGLANIDEQFF
NA 16 NA TRBJ1-6 TRBV10-1 TGCGCCAGCAGTGAGTCAGGGGACACTTATAATTCACCCCTCCACTTT CASSESGDTYNSPLHF
NA 12 NA TRBJ1-1 TRBV30 TGTGCCTGGGGGCGCGTTAACACTGAAGCTTTCTTT CAWGRVNTEAFF
NA 15 TRBD2 TRBJ2-7 TRBV6-6 TGTGCCAGCAGTTACGGTAGCGGGGGGCACTACGAGCAGTACTTC CASSYGSGGHYEQYF
NA 14 NA TRBJ1-4 TRBV27 TGTGCCAGCAGTTTCCAGGGTCGGAGTGAAAAACTGTTTTTT CASSFQGRSEKLFF
NA 15 NA TRBJ1-2 TRBV2 TGTGCCAGCACCCAAAAAAGAGGGTCCCTCTATGGCTACACCTTC CASTQKRGSLYGYTF
NA 15 NA TRBJ2-7 TRBV7-2 TGTGCCAGCAGCTTAATGGGGGGTAGCTCCTACGAGCAGTACTTC CASSLMGGSSYEQYF
NA 15 TRBD1 TRBJ2-7 TRBV6-1 TGTGCCAGCAGTGAAAGGCAGGGGGTCTCCTACGAGCAGTACTTC CASSERQGVSYEQYF
NA 13 NA TRBJ2-7 TRBV7-7 TGTGCCAGCAGCTTGCGAGTCGGGGACGAGCAGTACTTC CASSLRVGDEQYF
NA 11 NA TRBJ2-1 TRBV19 TGTGCCACTAGGTCAGGGGCCGAGCAGTTCTTC CATRSGAEQFF